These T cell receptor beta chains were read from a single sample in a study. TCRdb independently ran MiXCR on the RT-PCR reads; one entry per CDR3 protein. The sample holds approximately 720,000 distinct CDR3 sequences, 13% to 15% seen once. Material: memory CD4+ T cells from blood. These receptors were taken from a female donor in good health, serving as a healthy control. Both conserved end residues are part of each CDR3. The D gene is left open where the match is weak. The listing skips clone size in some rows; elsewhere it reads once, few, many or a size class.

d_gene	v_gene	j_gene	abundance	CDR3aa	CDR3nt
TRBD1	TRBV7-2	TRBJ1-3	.	CASSRDRAGGNTIYF	TGTGCCAGCAGCCGGGACAGGGCGGGGGGAAACACCATATATTTT
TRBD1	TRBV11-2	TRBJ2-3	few	CASATTGIITDTQYF	TGTGCCAGCGCTACGACAGGGATCATCACAGATACGCAGTATTTT
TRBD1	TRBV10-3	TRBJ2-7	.	CAVGLGTGVSYEQYF	TGTGCCGTAGGTCTCGGGACAGGTGTTTCCTACGAGCAGTACTTC
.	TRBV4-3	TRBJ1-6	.	CASRPGNSPLHF	TGCGCCAGCAGGCCGGGGAATTCACCCCTCCACTTT
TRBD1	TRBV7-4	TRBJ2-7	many	CASSPLTSGTGGDGSGGPDEQYF	TGTGCCAGCAGCCCACTGACCTCCGGGACAGGGGGCGACGGGTCGGGAGGGCCGGACGAGCAGTACTTC
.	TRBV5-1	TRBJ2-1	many	CASRGEGGQTILNEQFF	TGCGCCAGCAGGGGAGAGGGGGGACAGACCATCCTGAATGAGCAGTTCTTC
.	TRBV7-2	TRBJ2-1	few	CASSLNRVNEQFF	TGTGCCAGCAGCTTGAACAGGGTAAATGAGCAGTTCTTC
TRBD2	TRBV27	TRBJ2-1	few	CASSTRPGLARNEQFF	TGTGCCAGCAGTACCCGCCCGGGACTAGCCCGCAATGAGCAGTTCTTC
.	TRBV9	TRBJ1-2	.	CASSASSAATSNYGYTF	TGTGCCAGCAGCGCCTCATCGGCCGCCACTTCCAACTATGGCTACACCTTC
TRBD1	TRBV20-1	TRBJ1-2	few	CSAPQGATNYGYTF	TGCAGTGCACCCCAGGGGGCGACTAACTATGGCTACACCTTC
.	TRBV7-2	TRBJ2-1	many	CASSLGLPVNNEQFF	TGTGCCAGCAGCTTAGGACTACCTGTCAACAATGAGCAGTTCTTC
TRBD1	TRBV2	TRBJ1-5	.	CASSGPGQYQPQHF	TGTGCCAGCAGTGGTCCGGGACAGTATCAACCCCAGCATTTT
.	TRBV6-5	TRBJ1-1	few	CASSYAGTTNTEAFF	TGTGCCAGCAGTTACGCCGGGACAACGAACACTGAAGCTTTCTTT
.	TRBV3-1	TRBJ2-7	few	CASSQGRGTYEQYF	TGTGCCAGCAGCCAAGGCAGGGGAACCTACGAGCAGTACTTC
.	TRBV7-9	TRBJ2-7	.	CASSLYGSPYEQYF	TGTGCCAGCAGCTTATACGGGAGCCCCTACGAGCAGTACTTC
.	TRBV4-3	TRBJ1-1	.	CASSYQGSTEAFF	TGCGCCAGCAGCTACCAGGGAAGTACTGAAGCTTTCTTT
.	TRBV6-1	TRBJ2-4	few	CASSREPRDIQYF	TGTGCCAGCAGTAGGGAACCTCGGGACATTCAGTACTTC
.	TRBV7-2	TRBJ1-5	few	CASSSPGPGRINQPQHF	TGTGCCAGCAGCTCCCCGGGACCCGGGCGGATCAATCAGCCCCAGCATTTT
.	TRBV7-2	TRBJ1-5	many	CASSSGSNQPQHF	TGTGCCAGCAGCTCCGGAAGCAATCAGCCCCAGCATTTT
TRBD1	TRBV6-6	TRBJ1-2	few	CASSPGGAGQGAKNYGYTF	TGTGCCAGCAGCCCAGGAGGGGCGGGACAGGGGGCGAAGAACTATGGCTACACCTTC
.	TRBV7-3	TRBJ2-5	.	CASSLSGGPQETQYF	TGTGCCAGCAGCTTAAGCGGGGGCCCCCAAGAGACCCAGTACTTC
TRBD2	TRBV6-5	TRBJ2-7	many	CASSYSGVDGGRAFEQYF	TGTGCCAGCAGTTACTCCGGAGTTGATGGCGGGAGGGCTTTCGAGCAGTACTTC
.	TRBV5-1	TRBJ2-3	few	CASSFSAKNTDTQYF	TGCGCCAGCAGCTTTTCAGCCAAGAACACAGATACGCAGTATTTT
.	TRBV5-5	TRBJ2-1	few	CASSLTPTGYNEQFF	TGTGCCAGCAGCTTGACCCCCACCGGATACAATGAGCAGTTCTTC
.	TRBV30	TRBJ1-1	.	CAWSVVSTEAFF	TGTGCCTGGAGTGTGGTCAGCACTGAAGCTTTCTTT
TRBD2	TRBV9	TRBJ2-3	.	CASSAGTSGNTDTQYF	TGTGCCAGCAGCGCCGGGACTAGCGGGAACACAGATACGCAGTATTTT
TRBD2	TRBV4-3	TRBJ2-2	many	CASSQEGPASGSPGELFF	TGCGCCAGCAGCCAAGAGGGTCCGGCTAGCGGGAGCCCCGGGGAGCTGTTTTTT
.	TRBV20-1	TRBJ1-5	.	CSATPPRQMGWQPQHF	TGCAGTGCTACTCCCCCGAGACAGATGGGTTGGCAGCCCCAGCATTTT
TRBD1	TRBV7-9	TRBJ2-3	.	CASSLGTGANTDTQYF	TGTGCCAGCAGCTTAGGGACAGGAGCTAATACAGATACGCAGTATTTT